This T cell receptor beta chain was retrieved from a study of blood T cell repertoires in COVID-19. Study as a whole: The United States, Italy and Spain were the sources of the acute and convalescent COVID-19 samples. PBMCs, B-cell-depleted T cells, or T cells provided the cDNA or gDNA that made up the material.

Sequenced by immunoSEQ multiplex PCR; TCRdb stores in-frame clones only, minus some. Of 150,000 to 200,000 clones listed, about 80% were seen once; the top ten hold more than 4%. Across about two dozen US areas, participants ranged in age from about 18 to 90 years. Each participant's cohort was designated according to participant-reported clinical history. The CDR3 sequence is 14 residues long. Per the germline V gene, CDR1 is SEHNR and CDR2 is FQNEAQ (reference sequence). V lost 1 base, J lost 4 bases, and 9 bases lay in between. This rearrangement joins TRBV7-9 to TRBJ2-3; no clear D. Sequencing input: PBMCs or T cells enriched from blood (not recorded which). This clonotype was obtained from a woman aged 60-75 years with acute COVID-19. The CDR3 coding sequence is TGTGCCAGCAGCTTAGGGGCCTTAGCAGATACGCAGTATTTT. Translating gives CASSLGALADTQYF.